A single sample gave rise to the 32 T cell receptor beta chains below, sequenced in a study of T-cell memory formation after mild COVID-19. TCRdb ran MiXCR on the 5' RACE reads and lists one entry per CDR3 protein. Of 530,000 or so distinct CDR3 sequences in the sample, 15% to 20% are singletons; the top ten hold about 8.6%. Specimen: PBMCs or a T cell subset sorted from them (not recorded which). All receptors come from an adult woman who had mild COVID-19 (a few samples of this study predate the infection). Cell type and time point are not known.

This clonotype was counted a few times. The chain couples TRBV20-1 to TRBJ2-6, with D hard to call. The length of the CDR3 is 14 residues. Trimming took off 1 base at V and 0 bases at J, with 4 bases between the two ends. The germline V gene encodes CDR1 DFQATT and CDR2 SNEGSKA (reference sequence). The chain's CDR3 is CSARGTSGANVLTF. CDR3 in DNA: TGCAGTGCTAGAGGGACCTCTGGGGCCAACGTCCTGACTTTC.

The V and J genes are TRBV7-8 and TRBJ1-4, with D unclear. The germline CDR1 and CDR2 sequences are SGHVS and FQNEAQ. The CDR3 consists of 14 residues. V was clipped by 0 bases and J by 8 bases, with 10 bases between them. CDR3 in amino acids: CASSLATSREKLFF. CDR3 nucleotide sequence: TGTGCCAGCAGCTTAGCGACGTCGAGGGAAAAACTGTTTTTT.

The rearrangement links TRBV12-3 or TRBV12-4 to TRBJ2-1; D unclear. The CDR3 contains 18 residues. The V and J ends lost 3 bases and 2 bases respectively, with 20 bases between them. CDR3 sequence (DNA): TGTGCCAGCAGTTTTGACTGGGGTGTTGCGGAAACCTACAATGAGCAGTTCTTC. Amino acid sequence: CASSFDWGVAETYNEQFF.

This clonotype turned up a few times. This chain uses TRBV15 with TRBJ2-1; D call uncertain. With 1 base removed from V and 0 bases from J, the gap between germline ends came to 7 bases. The germline CDR1 and CDR2 sequences are LNHNV and YYDKDF (reference sequence). The length of the CDR3 is 15 residues. CDR3 DNA: TGTGCCACCAGCAGAGTGAGGACCTCCTACAATGAGCAGTTCTTC. Translation: CATSRVRTSYNEQFF.

The rearrangement uses TRBV29-1 and TRBJ1-1; the D is unclear. This CDR3 is built from 15 residues. Trimming left V 5 bases short and J 1 base short, with 17 bases between. Per germline, CDR1 SQVTM and CDR2 ANQGSEA. Written as DNA, the CDR3 is TGCAGCGTTTGGACCCCCTCGGGTCAGAACACTGAAGCTTTCTTT. It encodes CSVWTPSGQNTEAFF. The entire variable domain, with the rest obtained from reference TRBV29-1 and TRBJ1-1, is as follows: SAVISQKPSRDICQRGTSLTIQCQVDSQVTMMFWYRQQPGQSLTLIATANQGSEATYESGFVIDKFPISRPNLTFSTLTVSNMSPEDSSIYLCSVWTPSGQNTEAFFGQGTRLTVV.

The chain combines TRBV27 with TRBJ2-3; TRBD1 might be the D (5 bases). The CDR3 is 15 amino acids. Deletions cut 8 bases from V and 2 bases from J, with 17 bases between. Germline CDR1 is MNHEY and CDR2 is SMNVEV (reference sequence). In DNA, the CDR3 is TGTGCCAGCCGCAAGCAGGGTATACACACAGATACGCAGTATTTT. It translates to CASRKQGIHTDTQYF.

This clonotype has a count of ten or more. The chain uses TRBV7-6 and TRBJ2-5; no clear D. The V and J ends lost 4 bases and 4 bases respectively, with 13 bases between them. The CDR3 totals 14 residues. In germline, CDR1 is SGHVS, CDR2 FNYEAQ. The CDR3 loop reads CASSSHLGGETQYF. Here the CDR3 DNA reads TGTGCCAGCAGCTCCCACCTCGGCGGAGAGACCCAGTACTTC.

The chain links TRBV25-1 to TRBJ2-7, with TRBD1 matching 10 bases. V dropped 6 bases and J dropped 6; count of bases not matched to a gene: 11. Germline lookup yields CDR1 MGHDK and CDR2 SYGVNS. The CDR3 is made up of 15 amino acids. Written as DNA, the CDR3 is TGTGCCAGCAGCCTCCCGACAGGGGGCTTGTCCGAGCAGTACTTC. Translated, it gives CASSLPTGGLSEQYF.

The chain combines TRBV30 with TRBJ2-5; D gene unclear. Germline V gene data show CDR1 as GTSNPN and CDR2 as SVGIG (reference sequence). V gave up 2 bases and J gave up 3 bases, with 10 bases separating them. The CDR3 contains 13 residues. DNA of the CDR3: TGTGCCTGGAGTAAAGGAGTGAAAGAGACCCAGTACTTC. This sequence encodes CAWSKGVKETQYF.

This clonotype showed up just a few times. The V call is TRBV7-8, the J call TRBJ1-1; TRBD1 matches at 9 bases. J was trimmed by 4 bases and V by 3 bases; bases with no gene match: 6. The CDR3 consists of 15 residues. Germline V CDR1 and CDR2: SGHVS, FQNEAQ. Here the CDR3 reads CASSFPGQGPTEAFF. DNA of the CDR3: TGTGCCAGCAGCTTTCCGGGACAGGGACCCACTGAAGCTTTCTTT.

Comments on this clonotype: A read error may produce the germline difference seen at one junction end. The V call is TRBV24-1, the J call TRBJ2-1; 7 bases agree with TRBD2. Germline assignment: CDR1 KGHDR and CDR2 SFDVKD. The CDR3 runs 13 residues. The DNA of the CDR3 is TGTGCCACCAGGCGGGAGCCCTACGATGAGCAGTTCTTC. Translated: CATRREPYDEQFF.

This clonotype was picked up a small number of times. The chain couples TRBV5-6 to TRBJ2-5; D unresolved. This CDR3 spans 14 amino acids. From germline, CDR1 is SGHDT and CDR2 YYEEEE. Trimming took 0 bases from V and 3 from J, leaving 9 bases between them. Here the CDR3 reads CASSLGIVEETQYF. The CDR3 DNA follows: TGTGCCAGCAGCTTGGGGATTGTGGAAGAGACCCAGTACTTC.

This chain joins TRBV20-1 and TRBJ2-7; no definite D call. The CDR3 contains 11 residues. Germline CDR1 DFQATT, CDR2 SNEGSKA (reference sequence). Trimming took off 5 bases at V and 6 bases at J, with 11 bases between the two ends. CDR3 DNA: TGCAGTGCTGCAGGTCTCCTCGAGCAGTACTTC. Protein: CSAAGLLEQYF.

V is TRBV27 and J is TRBJ2-1; weak D call: TRBD1 (5 bases). V was pared by 4 bases and J by 3 bases, with 7 bases between. CDR1 is MNHEY and CDR2 is SMNVEV in the germline V gene (reference sequence). The CDR3 has 13 amino acids. The chain's CDR3 is CASSWTNYNEQFF. CDR3 sequence (DNA): TGTGCCAGCAGTTGGACAAACTACAATGAGCAGTTCTTC.

The V call is TRBV12-3 or TRBV12-4, the J call TRBJ1-5, with 7 bases identical to TRBD1. This CDR3 has 15 residues. V was clipped by 6 bases and J by 2 bases; unmatched bases: 7. The CDR3 coding sequence is TGTGCCAGCAGCATCGAGGGGGCAGGCAATCAGCCCCAGCATTTT. Protein product: CASSIEGAGNQPQHF.

The V and J genes are TRBV7-8 and TRBJ2-1, with 10 bases aligning to TRBD2. V was pared by 6 bases and J by 0 bases, with 8 bases of the junction left unmatched. CDR1 SGHVS and CDR2 FQNEAQ come from the germline V gene. This CDR3 is built from 17 residues. CDR3 coding DNA: TGTGCCAGCAGGCCGGGACTAGCGTCGAGCTCCTACAATGAGCAGTTCTTC. Protein product: CASRPGLASSSYNEQFF.

This clonotype was found a few times. The chain uses TRBV25-1 and TRBJ1-2, with D possibly being TRBD1 (5 bases). V was shortened by 8 bases and J by 7 bases, with 14 bases between the two germline ends. Germline CDR1 reads MGHDK; CDR2 reads SYGVNS. The CDR3 length is 12 residues. In DNA form, the CDR3 reads TGTGCCAGCGGGGGGGTAGAGCTTGGCTACACCTTC. Translated, it gives CASGGVELGYTF.

This clonotype turned up a few times. This chain connects TRBV7-6 to TRBJ2-3; D gene uncertain. CDR1 and CDR2 (germline): SGHVS, FNYEAQ. The V and J ends lost 4 bases and 3 bases respectively, with 8 bases between them. This CDR3 region has 13 residues. CDR3 loop: CASSYRATDTQYF. The CDR3 bases are TGTGCCAGCAGCTACCGGGCAACAGATACGCAGTATTTT.

The chain is built from TRBV20-1 and TRBJ1-5, with TRBD1 as a possible D gene (5 bases). Germline values: CDR1 DFQATT, CDR2 SNEGSKA (reference sequence). Deletions cut 3 bases from V and 5 bases from J, with 17 bases between. CDR3 length equals 15 residues. The CDR3 DNA reads as TGCAGTGCTAGGGATGGGGGACTATGGGATCAGCCCCAGCATTTT. Translated: CSARDGGLWDQPQHF.

This sequence joins TRBV5-6 and TRBJ2-3; 7 nucleotides line up with TRBD1. The V gene end was trimmed by 2 bases and the J gene end by 0 bases; junction bases not matched to a gene: 6. Germline assignment: CDR1 SGHDT and CDR2 YYEEEE. The CDR3 has 16 amino acids. For the CDR3, the DNA is TGTGCCAGCAGCTTACAGGGGCGGTCGAGCACAGATACGCAGTATTTT. It translates to CASSLQGRSSTDTQYF.

The gene calls are TRBV5-1 and TRBJ2-6, with 10 bases matching TRBD1. Germline loops: CDR1 SGHRS, CDR2 YFSETQ. Losses at the gene ends were 2 bases for V and 4 bases for J; bases not matched to a gene: 6. The CDR3 sequence is 17 residues long. Here the CDR3 DNA reads TGCGCCAGCAGCTTACCCCGACAGGGGGCCGGGGCCAACGTCCTGACTTTC. As protein: CASSLPRQGAGANVLTF.

This clonotype was detected a few times. The CDR3 DNA sequence: TGCGCCAGCAGCCAAGCGCAGGGTTTAGCTAACTATGGCTACACCTTC. Encoded protein: CASSQAQGLANYGYTF. The genes are TRBV4-3 and TRBJ1-2, with D tentatively TRBD1 (5 bases). The CDR3 sequence is 16 residues long. The V end was cut by 1 base, the J end by 0 bases, with 12 bases between. CDR1 LGHNA and CDR2 YSLEER come from the germline V gene.

The CDR3 here is CASSSTSLNTEAFF. Written as DNA, the CDR3 is TGCGCCAGCAGCTCGACGAGTCTGAACACTGAAGCTTTCTTT. The chain joins TRBV4-1 to TRBJ1-1; D call uncertain. V was shortened by 5 bases and J by 0 bases, with 10 bases between the two germline ends. Germline V gives CDR1 MGHRA, CDR2 YSYEKL. The CDR3 spans 14 residues.

The V call is TRBV6-6, the J call TRBJ2-1; D unresolved. V was clipped by 8 bases and J by 6 bases, with 11 bases between them. The CDR3 contains 12 residues. Germline V gives CDR1 MNHNY, CDR2 SVGAGI (reference sequence). DNA for the CDR3: TGTGCCAGCGATATAGGGATCAATGAGCAGTTCTTC. It encodes CASDIGINEQFF.

This clonotype was found many times. The gene calls are TRBV19 and TRBJ1-3; no clear D. The length of the CDR3 is 12 residues. The germline V gene encodes CDR1 LNHDA and CDR2 SQIVND (reference sequence). V lost 3 bases to trimming and J lost 7 bases, with 7 bases between them. The CDR3 region has the DNA TGTGCCAGTAGTATCCCACCGAACACCATATATTTT. Translation gives CASSIPPNTIYF.

This clonotype came up a few times. The chain recombines TRBV18 with TRBJ2-2; D gene uncertain. The germline V gene encodes CDR1 KGHSH and CDR2 LQKENI. This CDR3 is 16 amino acids long. Trimming removed 1 base from V and 0 bases from J, with 9 bases in between. The chain's CDR3 is CASSPRTVSNTGELFF. CDR3 DNA: TGTGCCAGCTCACCACGAACAGTTTCGAACACCGGGGAGCTGTTTTTT.

The V gene is TRBV24-1, the J gene TRBJ2-1; tentatively, D is TRBD2 (5 bases). Between the trimmed V and J ends, which lost 3 bases and 0 bases, there was a span of 8 bases. Germline V gives CDR1 KGHDR, CDR2 SFDVKD. This CDR3 is 15 amino acids long. CDR3 sequence reads: CATSDIAPSYNEQFF. The CDR3 nucleotides are TGTGCCACCAGTGATATAGCGCCCTCCTACAATGAGCAGTTCTTC.

This clonotype was detected many times. This chain connects TRBV5-1 to TRBJ2-3; the D gene is possibly TRBD2 (6 bases). Germline CDR1 reads SGHRS; CDR2 reads YFSETQ. The CDR3 runs 13 residues. Trimming cost V 3 bases and J 3 bases, with 8 bases left between them. Written as DNA, the CDR3 is TGCGCCAGCAGCTGGGACTTTACAGATACGCAGTATTTT. Its translation: CASSWDFTDTQYF.

Concerning this clonotype: The germline gene is not matched at one end of the junction; a read error may be the cause. This chain connects TRBV11-3 to TRBJ1-2, with D unresolved. The CDR3 has 12 amino acids. Germline V gene lookup returns CDR1 SGHNT and CDR2 YENEEA. CDR3 coding DNA: TGTGCCAGCAGCTTAGCAGGCTATGGCTACAACTTC. Its translation: CASSLAGYGYNF.

This rearrangement joins TRBV5-6 to TRBJ2-1; perhaps D is TRBD1 or TRBD2 (5 bases each). There are 17 residues in the CDR3. V was cut by 0 bases and J by 2 bases, with 15 bases left in between. Germline V gene data show CDR1 as SGHDT and CDR2 as YYEEEE. CDR3 DNA sequence: TGTGCCAGCAGCTTGGAGACCGGGACCGAAACCTACAATGAGCAGTTCTTC. Protein: CASSLETGTETYNEQFF.

About this clonotype: It may be a read error: a sequence one base away is much more abundant. V is TRBV9 and J is TRBJ2-7; possibly TRBD1 for D (5 bases). V was clipped by 4 bases and J by 0 bases, with 11 bases between them. Germline-derived CDR1 and CDR2 are SGDLS and YYNGEE. The CDR3 spans 14 residues. CDR3 DNA sequence: TGTGCCAGCAGCCCGACGACAGTCTCCTACGAGCAGTACTTC. This sequence encodes CASSPTTVSYEQYF.

CDR3 nucleotide sequence: TGTGCCAGCAGCCAAGACACAGGGGCAGCCTACGAGCAGTACTTC. Its protein is CASSQDTGAAYEQYF. The rearrangement links TRBV3-1 to TRBJ2-7; TRBD1 agrees at 7 bases. The V segment lost 0 bases and the J segment 2 bases; nucleotides outside the gene matches: 4. This CDR3 is built from 15 residues. Germline CDR1 LGHDT, CDR2 YNNKEL (reference sequence).